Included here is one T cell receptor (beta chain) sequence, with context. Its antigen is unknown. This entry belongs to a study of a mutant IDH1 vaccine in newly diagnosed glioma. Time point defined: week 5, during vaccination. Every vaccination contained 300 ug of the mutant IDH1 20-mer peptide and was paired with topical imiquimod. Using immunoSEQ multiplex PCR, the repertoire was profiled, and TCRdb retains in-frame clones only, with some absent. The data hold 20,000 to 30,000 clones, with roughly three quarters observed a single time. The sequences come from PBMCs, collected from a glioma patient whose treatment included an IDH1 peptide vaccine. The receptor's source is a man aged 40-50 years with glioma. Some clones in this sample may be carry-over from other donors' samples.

The CDR3 reads CAISVENSGNTIYF. The CDR3 DNA sequence: TGTGCCATCAGTGTTGAGAACTCTGGAAACACCATATATTTT. This chain uses TRBV10-3 with TRBJ1-3; no reliable D call. The CDR3 runs 14 residues. The V and J ends lost 4 bases and 0 bases respectively, with 7 bases between them. The germline gives CDR1 ENHRY, CDR2 SYGVKD.